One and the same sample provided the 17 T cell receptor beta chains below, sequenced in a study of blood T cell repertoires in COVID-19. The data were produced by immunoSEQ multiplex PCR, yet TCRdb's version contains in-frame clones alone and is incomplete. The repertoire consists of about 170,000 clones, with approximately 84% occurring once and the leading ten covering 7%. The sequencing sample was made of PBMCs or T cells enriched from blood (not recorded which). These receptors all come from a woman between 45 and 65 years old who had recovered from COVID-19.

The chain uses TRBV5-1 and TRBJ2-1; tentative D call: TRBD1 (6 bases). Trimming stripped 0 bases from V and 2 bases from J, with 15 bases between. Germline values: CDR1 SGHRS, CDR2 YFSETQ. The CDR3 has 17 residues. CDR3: CASSLVSGEWTYNEQFF. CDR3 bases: TGCGCCAGCAGCTTGGTTTCAGGGGAGTGGACCTACAATGAGCAGTTCTTC.

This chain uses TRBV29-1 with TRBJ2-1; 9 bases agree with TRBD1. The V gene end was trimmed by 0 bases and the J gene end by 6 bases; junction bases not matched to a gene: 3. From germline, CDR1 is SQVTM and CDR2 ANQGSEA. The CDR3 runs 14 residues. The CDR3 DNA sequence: TGCAGCGTTGAAGACCAGACAGGGGGCAATGAGCAGTTCTTC. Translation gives CSVEDQTGGNEQFF.

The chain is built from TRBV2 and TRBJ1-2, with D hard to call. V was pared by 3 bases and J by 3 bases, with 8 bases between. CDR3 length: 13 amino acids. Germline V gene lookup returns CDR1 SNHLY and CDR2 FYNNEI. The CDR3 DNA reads TGTGCCAGCAGTGAGCTGGGAGACTATGGCTACACCTTC. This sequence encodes CASSELGDYGYTF.

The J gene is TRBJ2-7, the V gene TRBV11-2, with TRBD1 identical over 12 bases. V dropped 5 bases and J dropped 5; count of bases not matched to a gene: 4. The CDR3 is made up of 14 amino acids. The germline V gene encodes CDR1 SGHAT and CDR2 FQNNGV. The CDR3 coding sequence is TGTGCCAGCAGCGTCGGGACAGGGGGCCACGAGCAGTACTTC. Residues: CASSVGTGGHEQYF.

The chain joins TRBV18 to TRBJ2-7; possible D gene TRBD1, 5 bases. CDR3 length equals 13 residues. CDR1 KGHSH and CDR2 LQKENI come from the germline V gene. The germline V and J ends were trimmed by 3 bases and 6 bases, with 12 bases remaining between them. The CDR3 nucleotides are TGTGCCAGCTCACCGACAGATACGACCGAGCAGTACTTC. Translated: CASSPTDTTEQYF.

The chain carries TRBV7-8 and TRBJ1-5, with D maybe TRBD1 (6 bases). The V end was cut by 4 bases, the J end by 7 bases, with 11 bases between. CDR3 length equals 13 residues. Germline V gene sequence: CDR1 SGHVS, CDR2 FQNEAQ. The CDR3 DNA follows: TGTGCCAGCAGCTCCCAGGGGATCCAGCCCCAGCATTTT. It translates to CASSSQGIQPQHF.

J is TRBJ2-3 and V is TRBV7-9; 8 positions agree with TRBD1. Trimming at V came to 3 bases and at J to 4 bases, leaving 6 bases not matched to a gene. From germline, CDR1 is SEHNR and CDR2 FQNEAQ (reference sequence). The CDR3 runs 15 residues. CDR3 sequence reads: CASSFRDRSADTQYF. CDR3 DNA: TGTGCCAGCAGCTTCCGGGACAGGTCAGCAGATACGCAGTATTTT.

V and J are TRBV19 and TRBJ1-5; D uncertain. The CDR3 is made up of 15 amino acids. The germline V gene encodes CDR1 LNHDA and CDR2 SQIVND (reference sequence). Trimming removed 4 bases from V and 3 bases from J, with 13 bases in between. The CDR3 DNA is TGTGCCAGTAGTAAGGTGCGGCCTTCCAATCAGCCCCAGCATTTT. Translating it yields CASSKVRPSNQPQHF.

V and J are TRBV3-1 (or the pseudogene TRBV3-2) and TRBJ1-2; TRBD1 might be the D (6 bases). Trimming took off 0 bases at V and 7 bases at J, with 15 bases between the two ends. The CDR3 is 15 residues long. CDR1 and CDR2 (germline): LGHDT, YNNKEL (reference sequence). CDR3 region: CASSQDRGAGSGYTF. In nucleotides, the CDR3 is TGTGCCAGCAGCCAAGATCGGGGGGCGGGTTCTGGCTACACCTTC.

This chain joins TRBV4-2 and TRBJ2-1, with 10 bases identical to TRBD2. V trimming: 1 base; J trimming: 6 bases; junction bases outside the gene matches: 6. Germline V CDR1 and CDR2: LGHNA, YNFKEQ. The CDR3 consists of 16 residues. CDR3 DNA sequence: TGTGCCAGCAGCCAAGCCGCTAGCGGGAGCTTCAATGAGCAGTTCTTC. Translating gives CASSQAASGSFNEQFF.

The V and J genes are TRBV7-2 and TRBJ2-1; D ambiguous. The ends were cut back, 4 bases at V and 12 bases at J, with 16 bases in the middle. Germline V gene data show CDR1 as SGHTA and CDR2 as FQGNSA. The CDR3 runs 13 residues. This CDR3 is CASSSLVEVGQFF. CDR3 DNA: TGTGCCAGCAGCTCCCTTGTCGAGGTGGGGCAGTTCTTC.

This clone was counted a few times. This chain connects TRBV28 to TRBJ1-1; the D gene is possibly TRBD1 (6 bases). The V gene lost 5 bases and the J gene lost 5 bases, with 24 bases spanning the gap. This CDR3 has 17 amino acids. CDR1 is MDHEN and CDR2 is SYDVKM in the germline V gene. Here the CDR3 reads CASSPMGQLRGSTEAFF. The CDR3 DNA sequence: TGTGCCAGCAGTCCTATGGGACAATTACGGGGTTCAACTGAAGCTTTCTTT. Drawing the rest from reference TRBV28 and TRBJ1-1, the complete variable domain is DVKVTQSSRYLVKRTGEKVFLECVQDMDHENMFWYRQDPGLGLRLIYFSYDVKMKEKGDIPEGYSVSREKKERFSLILESASTNQTSMYLCASSPMGQLRGSTEAFFGQGTRLTVV.

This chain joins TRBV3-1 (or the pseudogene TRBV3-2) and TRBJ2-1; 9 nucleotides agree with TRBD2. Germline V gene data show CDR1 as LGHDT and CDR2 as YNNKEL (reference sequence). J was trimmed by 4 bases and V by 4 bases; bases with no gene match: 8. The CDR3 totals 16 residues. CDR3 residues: CASSPTLAGIYNEQFF. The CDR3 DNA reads TGTGCCAGCAGCCCCACCCTAGCGGGGATTTACAATGAGCAGTTCTTC.

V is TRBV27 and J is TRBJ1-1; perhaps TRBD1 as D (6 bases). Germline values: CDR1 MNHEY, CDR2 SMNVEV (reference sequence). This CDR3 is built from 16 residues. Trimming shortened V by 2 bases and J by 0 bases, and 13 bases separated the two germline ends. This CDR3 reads CASSLERTAMNTEAFF. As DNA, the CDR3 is TGTGCCAGCAGTTTAGAAAGGACAGCAATGAACACTGAAGCTTTCTTT.

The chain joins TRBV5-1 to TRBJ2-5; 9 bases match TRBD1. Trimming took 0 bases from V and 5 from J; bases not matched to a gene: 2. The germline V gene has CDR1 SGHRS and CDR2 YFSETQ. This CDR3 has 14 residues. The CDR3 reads CASSLAGQGETQYF. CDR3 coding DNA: TGCGCCAGCAGCTTGGCCGGACAGGGGGAGACCCAGTACTTC. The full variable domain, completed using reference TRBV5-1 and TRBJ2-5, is KAGVTQTPRYLIKTRGQQVTLSCSPISGHRSVSWYQQTPGQGLQFLFEYFSETQRNKGNFPGRFSGRQFSNSRSEMNVSTLELGDSALYLCASSLAGQGETQYFGPGTRLLVL.

CDR3 in DNA: TGTGCCAGCAGCCAGCAGTCAACTAATGAAAAACTGTTTTTT. Translated, it gives CASSQQSTNEKLFF. This chain uses TRBV3-1 (or the pseudogene TRBV3-2) with TRBJ1-4; D gene unclear. Trimming stripped 3 bases from V and 0 bases from J, with 5 bases between. CDR1 is LGHDT, CDR2 YNNKEL, per germline (reference sequence). The CDR3 runs 14 residues.

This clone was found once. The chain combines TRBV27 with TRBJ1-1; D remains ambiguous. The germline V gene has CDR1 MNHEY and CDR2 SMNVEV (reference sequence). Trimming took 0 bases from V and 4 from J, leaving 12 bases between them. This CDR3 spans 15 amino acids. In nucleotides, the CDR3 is TGTGCCAGCAGTTTATCTCGGGGTCCGGGCACTGAAGCTTTCTTT. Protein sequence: CASSLSRGPGTEAFF.